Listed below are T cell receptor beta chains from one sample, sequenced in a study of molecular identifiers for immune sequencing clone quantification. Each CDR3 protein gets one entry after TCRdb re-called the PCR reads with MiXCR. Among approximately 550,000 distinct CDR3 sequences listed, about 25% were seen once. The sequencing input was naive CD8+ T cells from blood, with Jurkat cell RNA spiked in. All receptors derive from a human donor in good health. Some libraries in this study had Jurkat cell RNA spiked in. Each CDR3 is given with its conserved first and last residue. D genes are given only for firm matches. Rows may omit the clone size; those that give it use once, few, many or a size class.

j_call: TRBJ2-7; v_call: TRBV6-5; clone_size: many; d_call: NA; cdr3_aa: CASSYSTGGSDEQYF; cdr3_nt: TGTGCCAGCAGTTACTCGACCGGGGGTAGCGACGAGCAGTACTTC
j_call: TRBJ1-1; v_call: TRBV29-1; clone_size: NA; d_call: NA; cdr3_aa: CSVGDPAGGLRTEAFF; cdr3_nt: TGCAGCGTTGGAGATCCCGCAGGTGGGTTACGGACTGAAGCTTTCTTT
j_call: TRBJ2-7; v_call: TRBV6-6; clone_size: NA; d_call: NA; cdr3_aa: CASGGDRLGEQYF; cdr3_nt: TGTGCCAGCGGGGGGGACAGGCTAGGCGAGCAGTACTTC
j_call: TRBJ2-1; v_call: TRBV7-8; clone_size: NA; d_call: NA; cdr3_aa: CTSSLAPSSYNEQFF; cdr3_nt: TGTACCAGCAGCTTAGCGCCCAGCTCCTACAATGAGCAGTTCTTC
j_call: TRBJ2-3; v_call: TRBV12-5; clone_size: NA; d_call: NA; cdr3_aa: CASGYGAGGEDSDTQYF; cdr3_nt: TGTGCTAGTGGTTACGGAGCTGGGGGCGAGGATTCAGATACGCAGTATTTT
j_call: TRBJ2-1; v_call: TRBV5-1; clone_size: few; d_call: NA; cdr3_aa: CASSPDTSSYNEQFF; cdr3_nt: TGCGCCAGCAGCCCGGACACGAGCTCCTACAATGAGCAGTTCTTC
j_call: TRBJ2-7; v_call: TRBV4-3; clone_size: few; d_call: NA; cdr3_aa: CASSQDRSASYEQYF; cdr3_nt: TGCGCCAGCAGCCAAGATCGGAGCGCCTCCTACGAGCAGTACTTC
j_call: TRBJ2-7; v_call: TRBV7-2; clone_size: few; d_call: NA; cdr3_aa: CASSLEWYEQYF; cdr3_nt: TGTGCCAGCAGCTTGGAATGGTACGAGCAGTACTTC
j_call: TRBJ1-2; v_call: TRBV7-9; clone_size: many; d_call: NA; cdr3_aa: CASTTAGAGYTF; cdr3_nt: TGTGCCAGCACCACAGCAGGGGCTGGCTACACCTTC
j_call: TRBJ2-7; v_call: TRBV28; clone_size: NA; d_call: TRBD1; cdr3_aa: CASSFRGPKSYEQYF; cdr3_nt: TGTGCCAGCAGTTTTAGGGGGCCGAAATCCTACGAGCAGTACTTC
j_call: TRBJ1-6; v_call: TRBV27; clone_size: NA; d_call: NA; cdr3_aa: CASSHAPVPGEFSPLHF; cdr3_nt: TGTGCCAGCAGCCACGCACCAGTACCGGGAGAGTTTTCACCCCTCCACTTT
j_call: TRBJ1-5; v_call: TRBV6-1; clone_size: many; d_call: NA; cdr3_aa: CASSPTSSNQPQHF; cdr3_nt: TGTGCCAGCAGTCCAACAAGTAGCAATCAGCCCCAGCATTTT
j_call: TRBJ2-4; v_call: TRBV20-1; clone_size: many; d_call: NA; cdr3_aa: CSASKDRALAKNIQYF; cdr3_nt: TGCAGTGCTAGTAAGGACAGAGCCCTAGCCAAAAACATTCAGTACTTC
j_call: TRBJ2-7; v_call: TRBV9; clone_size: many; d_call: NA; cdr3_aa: CASSGDPTYEQYF; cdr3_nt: TGTGCCAGCAGCGGGGACCCGACCTACGAGCAGTACTTC
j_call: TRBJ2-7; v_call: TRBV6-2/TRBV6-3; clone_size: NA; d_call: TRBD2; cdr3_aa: CASSFDAGLVYEQYF; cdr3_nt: TGTGCCAGCAGCTTCGATGCGGGACTAGTCTACGAGCAGTACTTC
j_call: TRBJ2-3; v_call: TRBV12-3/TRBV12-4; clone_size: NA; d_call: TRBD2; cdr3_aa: CASRGLAGGRSTDTQYF; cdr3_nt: TGTGCCAGCAGGGGACTAGCGGGGGGCCGGAGCACAGATACGCAGTATTTT
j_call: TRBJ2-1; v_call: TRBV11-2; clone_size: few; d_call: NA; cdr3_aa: CASSPPDSPTHYNEQFF; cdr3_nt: TGTGCCAGCAGCCCCCCCGACTCACCAACCCATTACAATGAGCAGTTCTTC
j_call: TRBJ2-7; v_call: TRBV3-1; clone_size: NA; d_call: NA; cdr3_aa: CASSQDYYEQYF; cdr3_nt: TGTGCCAGCAGCCAAGATTACTACGAGCAGTACTTC
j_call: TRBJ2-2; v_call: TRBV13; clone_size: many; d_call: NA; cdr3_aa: CASSFFSSNTGELFF; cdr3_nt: TGTGCCAGCAGCTTTTTCAGTAGTAACACCGGGGAGCTGTTTTTT
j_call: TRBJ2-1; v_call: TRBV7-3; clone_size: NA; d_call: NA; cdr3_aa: CASSLYGESSYNEQFF; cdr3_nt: TGTGCCAGCAGCTTATACGGGGAAAGCTCCTACAATGAGCAGTTCTTC
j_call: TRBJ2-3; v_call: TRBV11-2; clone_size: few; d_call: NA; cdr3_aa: CASSWTEEGWYTQYF; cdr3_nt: TGTGCCAGCAGCTGGACTGAGGAGGGCTGGTATACGCAGTATTTT
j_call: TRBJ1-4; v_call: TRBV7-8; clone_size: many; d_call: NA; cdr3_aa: CASSLAQGYNEKLFF; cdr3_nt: TGTGCCAGCAGCTTAGCGCAGGGTTATAATGAAAAACTGTTTTTT
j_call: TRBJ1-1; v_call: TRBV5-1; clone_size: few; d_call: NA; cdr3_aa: CASSAGHLSTEAFF; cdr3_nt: TGCGCCAGCAGCGCGGGACACCTTAGCACTGAAGCTTTCTTT
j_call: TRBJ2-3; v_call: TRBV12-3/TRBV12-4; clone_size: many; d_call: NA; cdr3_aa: CASSLVTFSTDTQYF; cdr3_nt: TGTGCCAGCAGTTTAGTAACCTTCTCCACAGATACGCAGTATTTT
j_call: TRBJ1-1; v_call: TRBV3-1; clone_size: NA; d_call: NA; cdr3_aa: CASRQTGVARNTEAFF; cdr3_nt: TGTGCCAGCAGGCAAACCGGGGTAGCACGGAACACTGAAGCTTTCTTT
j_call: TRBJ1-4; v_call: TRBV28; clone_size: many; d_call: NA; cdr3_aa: CASSFIPEATNEKLFF; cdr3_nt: TGTGCCAGCAGTTTCATCCCCGAAGCAACTAATGAAAAACTGTTTTTT
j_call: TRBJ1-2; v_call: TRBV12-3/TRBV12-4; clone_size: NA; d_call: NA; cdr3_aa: CASSLAAATFFNYGYTF; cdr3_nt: TGTGCCAGCAGTCTCGCTGCAGCCACATTTTTTAACTATGGCTACACCTTC
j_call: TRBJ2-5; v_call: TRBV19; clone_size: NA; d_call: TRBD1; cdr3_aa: CASRLGTGGYETQYF; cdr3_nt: TGTGCCAGTAGACTCGGGACAGGGGGCTATGAGACCCAGTACTTC
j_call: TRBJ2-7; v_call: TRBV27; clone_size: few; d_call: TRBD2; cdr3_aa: CASSSLGVAGAYEQYF; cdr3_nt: TGTGCCAGCAGCTCTCTCGGGGTAGCGGGAGCCTACGAGCAGTACTTC
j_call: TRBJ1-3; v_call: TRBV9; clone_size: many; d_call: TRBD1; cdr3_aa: CASSVGQSSGNTIYF; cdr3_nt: TGTGCCAGCAGCGTGGGACAGTCCTCTGGAAACACCATATATTTT
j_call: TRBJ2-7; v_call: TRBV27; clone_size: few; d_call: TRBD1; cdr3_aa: CASSDRGLFYEQYF; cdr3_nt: TGTGCCAGCAGCGACAGGGGGCTTTTTTACGAGCAGTACTTC
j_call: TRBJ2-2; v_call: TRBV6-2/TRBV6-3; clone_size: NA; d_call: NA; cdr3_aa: CASSPSITGELFF; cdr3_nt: TGTGCCAGCAGTCCATCAATCACCGGGGAGCTGTTTTTT
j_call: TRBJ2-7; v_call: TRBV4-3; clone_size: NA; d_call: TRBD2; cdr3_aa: CASSQDRLAGGFYEQYF; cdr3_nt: TGCGCCAGCAGCCAAGACCGCCTAGCGGGAGGTTTCTACGAGCAGTACTTC
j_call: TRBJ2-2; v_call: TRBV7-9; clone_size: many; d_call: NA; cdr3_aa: CASSLVSTPNTGELFF; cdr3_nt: TGTGCCAGCAGCTTAGTTAGTACGCCGAACACCGGGGAGCTGTTTTTT
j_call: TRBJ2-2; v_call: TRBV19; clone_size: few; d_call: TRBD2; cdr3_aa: CASTTGRLAYTGELFF; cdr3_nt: TGTGCCAGTACCACCGGGAGACTAGCTTATACCGGGGAGCTGTTTTTT
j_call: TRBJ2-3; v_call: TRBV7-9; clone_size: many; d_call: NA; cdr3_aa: CASSAGLTPSTDTQYF; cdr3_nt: TGTGCCAGCAGCGCGGGACTTACACCTAGCACAGATACGCAGTATTTT
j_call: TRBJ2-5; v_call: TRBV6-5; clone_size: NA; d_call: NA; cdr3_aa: CASRQTGLAETQYF; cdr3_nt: TGTGCCAGCAGACAAACAGGGCTCGCAGAGACCCAGTACTTC
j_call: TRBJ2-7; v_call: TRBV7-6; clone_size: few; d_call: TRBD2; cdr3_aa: CASSLGHPLLAGGGEQYF; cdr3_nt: TGTGCCAGCAGCTTAGGGCACCCGCTTTTAGCGGGGGGGGGAGAGCAGTACTTC
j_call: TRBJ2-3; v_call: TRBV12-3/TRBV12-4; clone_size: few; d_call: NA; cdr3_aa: CASSFYPDTQYF; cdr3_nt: TGTGCCAGCAGTTTTTACCCAGATACGCAGTATTTT
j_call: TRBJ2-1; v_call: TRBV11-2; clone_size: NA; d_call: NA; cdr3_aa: CASSSDYSSYNEQFF; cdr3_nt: TGTGCCAGCAGTTCTGATTACTCGTCCTACAATGAGCAGTTCTTC
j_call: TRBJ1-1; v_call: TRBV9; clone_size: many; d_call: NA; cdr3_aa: CASSEQTSSTEAFF; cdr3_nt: TGTGCCAGCAGCGAACAGACTAGCAGCACTGAAGCTTTCTTT
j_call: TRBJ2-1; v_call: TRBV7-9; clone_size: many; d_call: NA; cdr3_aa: CASSLAYGTEQFF; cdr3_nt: TGTGCCAGCAGCTTAGCTTACGGGACTGAGCAGTTCTTC
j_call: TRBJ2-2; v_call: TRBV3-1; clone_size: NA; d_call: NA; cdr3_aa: CASSLQQGGTGELFF; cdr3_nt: TGTGCCAGCAGCCTTCAACAGGGTGGAACCGGGGAGCTGTTTTTT
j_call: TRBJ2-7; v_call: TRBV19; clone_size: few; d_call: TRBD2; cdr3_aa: CASSITSGGSYEQYF; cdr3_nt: TGTGCCAGTAGTATTACTAGCGGGGGATCCTACGAGCAGTACTTC
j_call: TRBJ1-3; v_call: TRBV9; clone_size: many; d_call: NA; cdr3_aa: CASSAGVLSGNTIYF; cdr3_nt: TGTGCCAGCAGCGCAGGGGTCCTCTCTGGAAACACCATATATTTT
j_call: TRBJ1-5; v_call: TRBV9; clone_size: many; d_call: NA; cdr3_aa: CASSHGSNQPQHF; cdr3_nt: TGTGCCAGCAGCCACGGTAGCAATCAGCCCCAGCATTTT
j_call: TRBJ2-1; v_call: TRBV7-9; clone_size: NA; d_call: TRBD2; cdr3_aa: CASSLSKPGLADSYNEQFF; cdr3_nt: TGTGCCAGCAGCTTAAGCAAGCCGGGACTAGCGGACTCCTACAATGAGCAGTTCTTC
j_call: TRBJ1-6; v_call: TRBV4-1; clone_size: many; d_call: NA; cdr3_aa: CASSQDLVGTNSPLHF; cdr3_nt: TGCGCCAGCAGCCAAGATCTTGTCGGAACTAATTCACCCCTCCACTTT
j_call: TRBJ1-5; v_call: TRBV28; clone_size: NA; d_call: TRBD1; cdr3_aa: CASSPLGQGYQPQHF; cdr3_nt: TGTGCCAGCAGTCCTCTTGGACAGGGTTACCAGCCCCAGCATTTT
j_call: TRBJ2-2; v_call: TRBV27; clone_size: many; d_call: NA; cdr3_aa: CASSFYTGELFF; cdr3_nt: TGTGCCAGCAGTTTTTACACCGGGGAGCTGTTTTTT
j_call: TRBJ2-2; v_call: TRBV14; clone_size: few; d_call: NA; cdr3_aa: CASSQTRPNTGELFF; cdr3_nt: TGTGCCAGCAGCCAAACCAGGCCGAACACCGGGGAGCTGTTTTTT
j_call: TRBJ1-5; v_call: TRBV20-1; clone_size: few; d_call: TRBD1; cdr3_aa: CSAPDRGAQPQHF; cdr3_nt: TGCAGTGCTCCAGACAGGGGGGCCCAGCCCCAGCATTTT
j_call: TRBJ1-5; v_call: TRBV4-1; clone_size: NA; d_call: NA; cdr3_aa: CASSPMGGLGNQPQHF; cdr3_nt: TGCGCCAGCAGCCCCATGGGAGGGTTGGGCAATCAGCCCCAGCATTTT
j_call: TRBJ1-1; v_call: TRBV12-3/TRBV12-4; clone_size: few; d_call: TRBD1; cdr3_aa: CASRTGKMNTEAFF; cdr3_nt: TGTGCCAGCAGGACAGGGAAAATGAACACTGAAGCTTTCTTT
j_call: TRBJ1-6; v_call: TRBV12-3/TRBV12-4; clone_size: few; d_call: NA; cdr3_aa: CASSPNEIYSPLHF; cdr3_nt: TGTGCCAGCAGTCCCAACGAGATTTATTCACCCCTCCACTTT
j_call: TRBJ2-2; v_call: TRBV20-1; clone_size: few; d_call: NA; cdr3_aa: CSSWGEGATGELFF; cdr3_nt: TGCAGCTCTTGGGGGGAGGGGGCCACCGGGGAGCTGTTTTTT
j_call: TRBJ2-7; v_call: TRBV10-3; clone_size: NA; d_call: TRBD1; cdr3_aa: CATHQTGRDSSYERYF; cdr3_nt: TGTGCCACTCATCAAACCGGTCGGGACAGCTCCTACGAGCGGTACTTC
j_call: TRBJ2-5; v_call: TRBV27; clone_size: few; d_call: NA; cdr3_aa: CASSLYQGQETQYF; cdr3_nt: TGTGCCAGCAGTTTATACCAGGGGCAAGAGACCCAGTACTTC
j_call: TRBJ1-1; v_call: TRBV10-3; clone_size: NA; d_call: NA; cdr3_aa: CAIMKGTEAFF; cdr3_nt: TGTGCCATCATGAAGGGGACTGAAGCTTTCTTT